These 6 T cell receptor beta chains were all obtained from the same sample, sequenced in a study of graft-versus-host responses after intestinal transplantation. Their specific antigens are unknown. Sequencing was performed with immunoSEQ multiplex PCR; in TCRdb, only in-frame clones are kept and a portion is missing. The data show around 90,000 clones, with 90% to 95% seen just once and 0.45% to 0.6% held by the top ten. The specimen comprised unstimulated CD8+ T cells sorted from spleen or lymph node cells, sampled before intestinal transplant. The receptors shown here come from a human donor who received an intestinal transplant.

Notes on this clone: In the same sample, other DNA sequences code for this CDR3. CDR3 amino acids: CASSMGTGNTEAFF. In nucleotides, the CDR3 is TGTGCCAGTAGTATGGGGACAGGGAACACTGAAGCTTTCTTT. The rearrangement joins TRBV19 to TRBJ1-1; 8 bases match TRBD1. With 3 bases clipped from V and 1 base from J, the junction kept 1 base outside the gene matches. This CDR3 spans 14 amino acids. Germline CDR1 LNHDA, CDR2 SQIVND (reference sequence).

The chain joins TRBV12-5 to TRBJ1-2, with 8 bases fitting TRBD1. CDR1 is LGHNT and CDR2 is FRNRAP in the germline V gene. The CDR3 runs 14 residues. The V and J ends lost 6 bases and 5 bases, in that order; junction bases with no gene match: 8. CDR3 sequence: CASGPDREVYGYTF. The CDR3 coding sequence is TGTGCTAGTGGACCGGACAGGGAGGTGTATGGCTACACCTTC.

This clone was seen a single time. The gene calls are TRBV7-6 and TRBJ2-3, with D uncertain. This CDR3 is 16 amino acids long. Trimming shortened V by 2 bases and J by 5 bases, and 17 bases separated the two germline ends. CDR1 is SGHVS and CDR2 is FNYEAQ in the germline V gene. The CDR3 DNA reads TGTGCCAGCAGCTTACTTGCCAACCCGACGGGAGATACGCAGTATTTT. It translates to CASSLLANPTGDTQYF.

The V and J genes are TRBV30 and TRBJ2-7; tentative D call: TRBD2 (5 bases). The CDR3 runs 12 residues. Per germline, CDR1 GTSNPN and CDR2 SVGIG (reference sequence). The ends were cut back, 4 bases at V and 2 bases at J, with 9 bases in the middle. The CDR3 is CAWTPGTYEQYF. CDR3 DNA: TGTGCCTGGACCCCCGGGACCTACGAGCAGTACTTC.

Here the CDR3 reads CASSYPGMEQFF. CDR3 nucleotide sequence: TGTGCCAGCAGTTACCCAGGGATGGAGCAGTTCTTC. V and J are TRBV6-6 and TRBJ2-1; D possibly corresponds to TRBD1 (5 bases). In germline, CDR1 is MNHNY, CDR2 SVGAGI (reference sequence). The CDR3 is 12 residues long. V was pared by 2 bases and J by 10 bases, with 9 bases between.

This chain connects TRBV9 to TRBJ2-1; tentatively, D is TRBD2 (6 bases). The CDR3 contains 15 residues. Trimming cost V 6 bases and J 0 bases, with 13 bases left between them. Germline CDR1 SGDLS, CDR2 YYNGEE. CDR3 region: CASNLGLRSYNEQFF. CDR3 DNA sequence: TGTGCCAGCAACCTGGGACTGCGCTCCTACAATGAGCAGTTCTTC.